This T cell receptor (beta chain) emerged from a study of T cell repertoires in cytomegalovirus infection. Overall study: Both a matching HLA type and CMV infection were indicated by public TCR beta signatures.

With regard to this clonotype: Its antigen remains unknown.

This CDR3 has 17 residues. Germline V gene data show CDR1 as SGHDT and CDR2 as YYEEEE. V shed 1 base and J 4 bases; nucleotides not matched to a gene: 10. TCRdb re-analysed the reads in MiXCR, keeping a single row per CDR3 protein. This table has approximately 110,000 distinct CDR3 sequences, around 30% appearing once. The genes are TRBV5-6 and TRBJ2-1; TRBD1 aligns across 8 bases. This receptor was identified in a human donor in good health (CMV status not recorded). Some clones in this sample may be carry-over from other donors' samples. The input for sequencing was CD8+ T cells from cultured PBMCs, taken from culture after CMV antigen stimulation. The CDR3 sequence: CASSLNGQGAGYNEQFF. The CDR3 DNA is TGTGCCAGCAGCTTGAATGGGCAGGGGGCTGGATACAATGAGCAGTTCTTC.